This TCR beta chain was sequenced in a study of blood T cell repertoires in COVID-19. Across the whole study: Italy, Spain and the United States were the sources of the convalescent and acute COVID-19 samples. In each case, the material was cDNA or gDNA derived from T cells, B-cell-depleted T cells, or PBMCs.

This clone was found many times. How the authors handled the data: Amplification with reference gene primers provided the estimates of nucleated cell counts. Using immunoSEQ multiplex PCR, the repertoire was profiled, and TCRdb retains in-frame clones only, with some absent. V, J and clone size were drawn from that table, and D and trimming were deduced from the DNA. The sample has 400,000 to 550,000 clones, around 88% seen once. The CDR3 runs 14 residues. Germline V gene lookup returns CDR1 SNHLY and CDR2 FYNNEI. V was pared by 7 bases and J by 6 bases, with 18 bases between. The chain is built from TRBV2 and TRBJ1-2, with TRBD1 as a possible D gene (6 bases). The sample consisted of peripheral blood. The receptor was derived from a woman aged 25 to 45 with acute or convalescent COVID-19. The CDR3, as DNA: TGTGCCAGCAACCGGGACACCGATTGGGATGGCTACACCTTC. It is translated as CASNRDTDWDGYTF.